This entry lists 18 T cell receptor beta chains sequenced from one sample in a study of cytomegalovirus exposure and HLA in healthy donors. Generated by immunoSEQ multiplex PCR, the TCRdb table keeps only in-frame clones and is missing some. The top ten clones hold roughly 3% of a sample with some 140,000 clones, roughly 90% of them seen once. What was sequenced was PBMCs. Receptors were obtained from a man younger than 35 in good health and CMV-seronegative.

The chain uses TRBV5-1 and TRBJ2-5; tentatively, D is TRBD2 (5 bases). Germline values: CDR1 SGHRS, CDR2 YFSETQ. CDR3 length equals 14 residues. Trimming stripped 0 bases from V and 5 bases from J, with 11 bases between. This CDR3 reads CASSLAGVSETQYF. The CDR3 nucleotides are TGCGCCAGCAGCTTGGCCGGGGTATCGGAGACCCAGTACTTC.

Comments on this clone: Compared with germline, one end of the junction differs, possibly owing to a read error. The CDR3 nucleotides read TGTGCCAGCAGTCCCCAAACCCTACGGGCGGGGGCACCCTCTTTCTTC. Translating gives CASSPQTLRAGAPSFF. This chain uses TRBV2 with TRBJ2-7; TRBD2 is a possible D gene (7 bases). The CDR3 length is 16 residues. Looked up from germline, CDR1 is SNHLY and CDR2 is FYNNEI.

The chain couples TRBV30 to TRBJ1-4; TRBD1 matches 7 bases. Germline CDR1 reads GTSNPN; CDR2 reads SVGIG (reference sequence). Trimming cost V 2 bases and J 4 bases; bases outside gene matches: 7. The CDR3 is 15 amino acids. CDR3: CAWSRGDSLNEKLFF. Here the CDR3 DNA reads TGTGCCTGGAGTAGAGGGGACAGTCTTAATGAAAAACTGTTTTTT.

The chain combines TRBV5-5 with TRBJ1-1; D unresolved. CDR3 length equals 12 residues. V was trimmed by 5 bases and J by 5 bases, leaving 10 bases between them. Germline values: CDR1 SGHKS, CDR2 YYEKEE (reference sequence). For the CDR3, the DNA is TGTGCCAGCAGATATGGAGGGACTGAAGCTTTCTTT. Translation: CASRYGGTEAFF.

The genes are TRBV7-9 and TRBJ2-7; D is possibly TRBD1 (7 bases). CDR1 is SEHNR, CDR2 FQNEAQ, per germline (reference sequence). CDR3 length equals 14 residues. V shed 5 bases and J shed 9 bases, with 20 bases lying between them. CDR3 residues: CASSPQGGKLGQYF. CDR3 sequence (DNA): TGTGCCAGCAGCCCCCAGGGGGGAAAATTGGGGCAGTACTTC.

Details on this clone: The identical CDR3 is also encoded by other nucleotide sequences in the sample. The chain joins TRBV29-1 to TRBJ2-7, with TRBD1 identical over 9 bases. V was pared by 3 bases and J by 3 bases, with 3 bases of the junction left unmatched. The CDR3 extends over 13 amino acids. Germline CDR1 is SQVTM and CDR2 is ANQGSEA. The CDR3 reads CSVEGDRDYEQYF. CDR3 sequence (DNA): TGCAGCGTTGAGGGGGACAGGGACTACGAGCAGTACTTC.

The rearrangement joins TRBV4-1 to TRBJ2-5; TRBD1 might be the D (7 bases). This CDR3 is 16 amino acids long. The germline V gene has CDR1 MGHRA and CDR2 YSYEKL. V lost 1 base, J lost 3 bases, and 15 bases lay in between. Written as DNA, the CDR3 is TGCGCCAGCAGCCAAGTACACAGGGGAGGCGAAGAGACCCAGTACTTC. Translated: CASSQVHRGGEETQYF.

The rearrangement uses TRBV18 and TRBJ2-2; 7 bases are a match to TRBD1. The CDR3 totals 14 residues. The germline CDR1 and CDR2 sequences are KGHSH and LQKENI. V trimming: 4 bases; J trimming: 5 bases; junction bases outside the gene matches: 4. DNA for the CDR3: TGTGCCAGCTCACGACTACAGGGGACCGGGGAGCTGTTTTTT. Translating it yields CASSRLQGTGELFF. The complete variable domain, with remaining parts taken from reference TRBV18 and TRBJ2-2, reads NAGVMQNPRHLVRRRGQEARLRCSPMKGHSHVYWYRQLPEEGLKFMVYLQKENIIDESGMPKERFSAEFPKEGPSILRIQQVVRGDSAAYFCASSRLQGTGELFFGEGSRLTVL.

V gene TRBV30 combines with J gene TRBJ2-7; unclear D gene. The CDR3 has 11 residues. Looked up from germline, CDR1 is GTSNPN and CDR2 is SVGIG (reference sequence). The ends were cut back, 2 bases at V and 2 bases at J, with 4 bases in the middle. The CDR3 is CAWSLTYEQYF. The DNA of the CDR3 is TGTGCCTGGAGTTTAACCTACGAGCAGTACTTC.

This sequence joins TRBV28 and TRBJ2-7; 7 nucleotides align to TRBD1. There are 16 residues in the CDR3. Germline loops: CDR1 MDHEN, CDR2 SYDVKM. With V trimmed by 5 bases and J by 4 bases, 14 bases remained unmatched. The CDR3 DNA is TGTGCCAGCAGTCTACACCCCGGGACAGAGACTTACGAGCAGTACTTC. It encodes CASSLHPGTETYEQYF.

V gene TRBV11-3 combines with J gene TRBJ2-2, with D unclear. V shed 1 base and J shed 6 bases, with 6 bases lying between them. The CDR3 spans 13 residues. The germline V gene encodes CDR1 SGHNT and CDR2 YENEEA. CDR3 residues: CASSLAWPGELFF. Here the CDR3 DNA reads TGTGCCAGCAGCTTAGCCTGGCCCGGGGAGCTGTTTTTT. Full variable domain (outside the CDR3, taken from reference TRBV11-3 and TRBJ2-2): EAGVVQSPRYKIIEKKQPVAFWCNPISGHNTLYWYLQNLGQGPELLIRYENEEAVDDSQLPKDRFSAERLKGVDSTLKIQPAELGDSAVYLCASSLAWPGELFFGEGSRLTVL.

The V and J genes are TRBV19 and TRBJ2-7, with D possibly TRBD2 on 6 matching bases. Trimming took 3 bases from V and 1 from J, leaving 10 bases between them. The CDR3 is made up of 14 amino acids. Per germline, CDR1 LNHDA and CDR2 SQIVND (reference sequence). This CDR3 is CASSMRGVSYEQYF. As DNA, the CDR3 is TGTGCCAGTAGTATGCGGGGAGTGTCCTACGAGCAGTACTTC.

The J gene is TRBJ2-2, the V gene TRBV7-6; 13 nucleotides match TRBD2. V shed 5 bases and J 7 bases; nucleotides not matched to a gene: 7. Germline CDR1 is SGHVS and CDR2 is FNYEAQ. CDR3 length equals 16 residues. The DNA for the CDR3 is TGTGCCAGCAGCCCTGGGACTAGCGGGGTTGGCGGGGAGCTGTTTTTT. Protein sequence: CASSPGTSGVGGELFF.

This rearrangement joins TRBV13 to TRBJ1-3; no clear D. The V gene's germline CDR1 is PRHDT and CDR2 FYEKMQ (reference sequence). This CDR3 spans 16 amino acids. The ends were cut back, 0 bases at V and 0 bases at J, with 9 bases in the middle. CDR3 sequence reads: CASSLGKPVSGNTIYF. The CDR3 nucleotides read TGTGCCAGCAGCTTAGGTAAACCGGTCTCTGGAAACACCATATATTTT. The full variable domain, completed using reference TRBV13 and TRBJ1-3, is AAGVIQSPRHLIKEKRETATLKCYPIPRHDTVYWYQQGPGQDPQFLISFYEKMQSDKGSIPDRFSAQQFSDYHSELNMSSLELGDSALYFCASSLGKPVSGNTIYFGEGSWLTVV.

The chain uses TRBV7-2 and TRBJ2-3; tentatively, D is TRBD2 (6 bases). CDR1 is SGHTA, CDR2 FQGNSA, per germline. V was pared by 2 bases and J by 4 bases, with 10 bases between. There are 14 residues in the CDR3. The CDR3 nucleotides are TGTGCCAGCAGCTTAATGGGGGGTGCAGATACGCAGTATTTT. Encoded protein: CASSLMGGADTQYF. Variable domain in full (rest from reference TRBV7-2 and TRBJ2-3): GAGVSQSPSNKVTEKGKDVELRCDPISGHTALYWYRQSLGQGLEFLIYFQGNSAPDKSGLPSDRFSAERTGGSVSTLTIQRTQQEDSAVYLCASSLMGGADTQYFGPGTRLTVL.

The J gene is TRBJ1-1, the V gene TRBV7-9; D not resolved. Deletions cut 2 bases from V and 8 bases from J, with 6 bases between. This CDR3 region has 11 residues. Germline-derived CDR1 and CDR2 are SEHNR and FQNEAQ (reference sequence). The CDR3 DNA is TGTGCCAGCAGCTTATCCGGGGAAGCTTTCTTT. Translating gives CASSLSGEAFF.

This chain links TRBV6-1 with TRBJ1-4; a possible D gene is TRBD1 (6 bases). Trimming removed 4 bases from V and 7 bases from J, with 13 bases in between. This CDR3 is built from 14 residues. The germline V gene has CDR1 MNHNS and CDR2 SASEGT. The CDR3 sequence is CASSVSQGGEKLFF. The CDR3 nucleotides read TGTGCCAGCAGTGTTTCACAGGGTGGTGAAAAACTGTTTTTT.

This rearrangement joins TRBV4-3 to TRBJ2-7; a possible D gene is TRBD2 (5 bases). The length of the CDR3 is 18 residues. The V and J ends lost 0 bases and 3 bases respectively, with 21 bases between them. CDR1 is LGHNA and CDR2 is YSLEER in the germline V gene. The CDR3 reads CASSQEDWRVMDHYEQYF. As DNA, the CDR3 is TGCGCCAGCAGCCAAGAAGATTGGCGGGTAATGGATCACTACGAGCAGTACTTC.